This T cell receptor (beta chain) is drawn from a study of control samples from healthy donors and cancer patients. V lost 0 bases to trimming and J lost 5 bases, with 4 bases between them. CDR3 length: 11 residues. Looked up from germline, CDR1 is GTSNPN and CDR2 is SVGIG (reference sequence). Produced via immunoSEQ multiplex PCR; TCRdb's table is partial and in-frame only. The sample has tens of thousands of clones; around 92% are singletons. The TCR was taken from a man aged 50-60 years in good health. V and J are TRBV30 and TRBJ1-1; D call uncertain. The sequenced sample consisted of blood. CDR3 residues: CAWSVQTEAFF. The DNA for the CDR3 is TGTGCCTGGAGTGTACAGACTGAAGCTTTCTTT.